Below are 22 T cell receptor beta chains sequenced from a single sample in a study of cytomegalovirus exposure and HLA in healthy donors. The PCR made use of 60 Vbeta and 13 Jbeta primers. Repertoires were generated with immunoSEQ multiplex PCR, while TCRdb's copy carries only in-frame clones and drops some. Among fewer than 110,000 clones listed, approximately 73% were seen once. The sequenced material came from PBMCs. These receptors were taken from a man aged 25 to 40 in good health and CMV-seronegative.

This chain joins TRBV19 and TRBJ1-5; possibly TRBD1 for D (5 bases). V was clipped by 5 bases and J by 0 bases, with 17 bases between them. Per the germline V gene, CDR1 is LNHDA and CDR2 is SQIVND (reference sequence). The CDR3 extends over 17 amino acids. The CDR3 region is CASSRQGGLYSNQPQHF. The CDR3 nucleotides are TGTGCCAGTAGTCGGCAGGGAGGCCTTTATAGCAATCAGCCCCAGCATTTT. Supplemented by reference TRBV19 and TRBJ1-5, the full variable domain reads DGGITQSPKYLFRKEGQNVTLSCEQNLNHDAMYWYRQDPGQGLRLIYYSQIVNDFQKGDIAEGYSVSREKKESFPLTVTSAQKNPTAFYLCASSRQGGLYSNQPQHFGDGTRLSIL.

J is TRBJ1-2 and V is TRBV19; 7 bases map to TRBD1. CDR1 is LNHDA and CDR2 is SQIVND in the germline V gene (reference sequence). The J segment lost 5 bases and the V segment lost 5 bases, leaving 11 bases of the junction unmatched. This CDR3 has 15 amino acids. As DNA, the CDR3 is TGTGCCAGTAGTTACCCGGGACAGAGCAGTTATGGCTACACCTTC. Residues: CASSYPGQSSYGYTF. Looking up the rest from reference TRBV19 and TRBJ1-2 gives the full variable domain: DGGITQSPKYLFRKEGQNVTLSCEQNLNHDAMYWYRQDPGQGLRLIYYSQIVNDFQKGDIAEGYSVSREKKESFPLTVTSAQKNPTAFYLCASSYPGQSSYGYTFGSGTRLTVV.

The chain joins TRBV30 to TRBJ1-1, with D hard to call. CDR1 is GTSNPN and CDR2 is SVGIG in the germline V gene (reference sequence). V lost 2 bases, J lost 4 bases, and 2 bases lay in between. The CDR3 length is 10 residues. The CDR3 loop is CAWSRTEAFF. CDR3 sequence (DNA): TGTGCCTGGAGTCGCACTGAAGCTTTCTTT.

The chain joins TRBV27 to TRBJ2-3; the match to TRBD2 covers 11 bases. Per the germline V gene, CDR1 is MNHEY and CDR2 is SMNVEV (reference sequence). This CDR3 is 15 amino acids long. Trimming at V came to 8 bases and at J to 0 bases, leaving 4 bases not matched to a gene. The CDR3 DNA follows: TGTGCCAGCTCGGGACTAGCGGAAAGCACAGATACGCAGTATTTT. Protein: CASSGLAESTDTQYF.

This chain links TRBV10-3 with TRBJ1-5, with D perhaps matching TRBD1 (5 bases). The germline V gene has CDR1 ENHRY and CDR2 SYGVKD. This CDR3 region has 13 residues. Trimming removed 7 bases at V and 7 bases at J, with 14 bases between. CDR3 nucleotides: TGTGCCATCACCGCACAGGTGGACCAGCCCCAGCATTTT. Residues: CAITAQVDQPQHF.

This chain joins TRBV19 and TRBJ1-1; 8 bases are shared with TRBD1. The CDR3 runs 13 residues. The V gene end was trimmed by 5 bases and the J gene end by 3 bases; junction bases not matched to a gene: 2. The germline V gene encodes CDR1 LNHDA and CDR2 SQIVND (reference sequence). CDR3 DNA sequence: TGTGCCAGTAGTGACAGGGGTGACACTGAAGCTTTCTTT. Protein: CASSDRGDTEAFF.

The chain uses TRBV28 and TRBJ1-5, with TRBD1 matching 9 bases. Trimming took 6 bases from V and 10 from J; bases not matched to a gene: 7. Looked up from germline, CDR1 is MDHEN and CDR2 is SYDVKM. CDR3 length equals 13 residues. The chain's CDR3 is CASRPPGQGPQHF. In DNA form, the CDR3 reads TGTGCCAGCAGACCTCCGGGACAGGGCCCCCAGCATTTT.

V usage is TRBV27 and J usage is TRBJ2-1, with D perhaps matching TRBD2 (7 bases). This CDR3 contains 14 residues. V lost 3 bases and J 10 bases, leaving 16 bases between the germline ends. Germline CDR1 reads MNHEY; CDR2 reads SMNVEV (reference sequence). The chain's CDR3 is CASSFRWGGDEQFF. The CDR3 region has the DNA TGTGCCAGCAGTTTCCGATGGGGGGGCGACGAGCAGTTCTTC.

This clone was picked up one time. The V call is TRBV6-6, the J call TRBJ2-2; TRBD1 might be the D (5 bases). Germline V lookup: CDR1 MNHNY, CDR2 SVGAGI (reference sequence). Trimming left V 8 bases short and J 0 bases short, with 13 bases between. The length of the CDR3 is 15 residues. As DNA, the CDR3 is TGTGCCAGCCGCAGGGAAAACGCGAACACCGGGGAGCTGTTTTTT. It translates to CASRRENANTGELFF.

The count of this clone is one. The chain has TRBV7-3 and TRBJ2-5; D is possibly TRBD1 (6 bases). The CDR3 runs 15 residues. Trimming stripped 1 base from V and 1 base from J, with 10 bases between. Germline CDR1 reads SGHTA; CDR2 reads FQGTGA. CDR3 in amino acids: CASSLKRGTQETQYF. DNA of the CDR3: TGTGCCAGCAGCTTAAAAAGGGGGACCCAAGAGACCCAGTACTTC. Based on the CDR3 plus reference TRBV7-3 and TRBJ2-5, the full variable domain is GAGVSQTPSNKVTEKGKYVELRCDPISGHTALYWYRQSLGQGPEFLIYFQGTGAADDSGLPNDRFFAVRPEGSVSTLKIQRTERGDSAVYLCASSLKRGTQETQYFGPGTRLLVL.

V gene TRBV11-2 combines with J gene TRBJ2-7, with 9 nucleotides matching TRBD1. After removal of 5 bases from V and 4 bases from J, the junction contained 3 bases not matched to a gene. Germline CDR1 is SGHAT and CDR2 is FQNNGV. The CDR3 length is 13 residues. DNA of the CDR3: TGTGCCAGCAGCACAGGGGGCAGGTACGAGCAGTACTTC. Its translation: CASSTGGRYEQYF.

On this clone itself: The sample contains more than one DNA sequence encoding this CDR3. V is TRBV30 and J is TRBJ1-1; weak D call: TRBD1 (5 bases). Trimming pared 0 bases from V and 2 bases from J, leaving 7 bases between. CDR3 length: 13 amino acids. CDR1 is GTSNPN, CDR2 SVGIG, per germline (reference sequence). The CDR3 sequence is CAWSVQVNTEAFF. CDR3 coding DNA: TGTGCCTGGAGTGTACAGGTTAACACTGAAGCTTTCTTT.

The chain joins TRBV11-2 to TRBJ2-3; 9 bases line up with TRBD2. The CDR3 sequence is 15 residues long. Per the germline V gene, CDR1 is SGHAT and CDR2 is FQNNGV. J gave up 2 bases and V 5 bases, and 5 bases lay outside the gene matches. The CDR3 loop is CASSGTSGYTDTQYF. The CDR3 coding sequence is TGTGCCAGCAGCGGAACTAGCGGGTACACAGATACGCAGTATTTT. Variable domain in full (rest from reference TRBV11-2 and TRBJ2-3): EAGVAQSPRYKIIEKRQSVAFWCNPISGHATLYWYQQILGQGPKLLIQFQNNGVVDDSQLPKDRFSAERLKGVDSTLKIQPAKLEDSAVYLCASSGTSGYTDTQYFGPGTRLTVL.

The chain recombines TRBV18 with TRBJ2-5, with a weak D call TRBD1 (6 bases). CDR3 length: 13 amino acids. Germline assignment: CDR1 KGHSH and CDR2 LQKENI. V lost 2 bases and J lost 5, with 9 bases in between. CDR3 nucleotides: TGTGCCAGCTCACCAGACAGGTTGGAGACCCAGTACTTC. It translates to CASSPDRLETQYF.

This clone occurred once. This chain connects TRBV7-9 to TRBJ2-2, with 7 bases aligning to TRBD2. The V gene's germline CDR1 is SEHNR and CDR2 FQNEAQ (reference sequence). The CDR3 sequence is 16 residues long. Trimming cost V 5 bases and J 7 bases; bases outside gene matches: 13. CDR3 coding DNA: TGTGCCAGCAGCCCTCCCTTCGCGGGAGTTGGCGGGGAGCTGTTTTTT. Its protein product is CASSPPFAGVGGELFF.

This rearrangement joins TRBV7-9 to TRBJ2-1; a possible D gene is TRBD2 (5 bases). Deletions cut 3 bases from V and 8 bases from J, with 11 bases between. This CDR3 is built from 13 residues. CDR1 is SEHNR and CDR2 is FQNEAQ in the germline V gene (reference sequence). The CDR3 is CASSFTVSDEQFF. CDR3 sequence (DNA): TGTGCCAGCAGCTTCACAGTTAGCGATGAGCAGTTCTTC.

V and J are TRBV7-3 and TRBJ2-1; D is possibly TRBD1 (7 bases). V gave up 1 base and J gave up 0 bases, with 13 bases separating them. From germline, CDR1 is SGHTA and CDR2 FQGTGA. This CDR3 has 17 residues. In DNA, the CDR3 is TGTGCCAGCAGCTTAATGGGGGGACAGAGCTCCTACAATGAGCAGTTCTTC. Its translation is CASSLMGGQSSYNEQFF. The full variable domain, its missing parts supplied by reference TRBV7-3 and TRBJ2-1, is GAGVSQTPSNKVTEKGKYVELRCDPISGHTALYWYRQSLGQGPEFLIYFQGTGAADDSGLPNDRFFAVRPEGSVSTLKIQRTERGDSAVYLCASSLMGGQSSYNEQFFGPGTRLTVL.

This sequence joins TRBV12-2 and TRBJ1-5; TRBD1 is the table's D call and was not checked against the DNA. TRBV12-2 is a pseudogene. The CDR3 is 13 residues long. The CDR3 sequence: CASRRQGGQPQHF. In DNA, the CDR3 is TGTGCAAGTCGTAGACAGGGAGGCCAGCCCCAGCATTTT.

The chain links TRBV28 to TRBJ2-1, with TRBD2 matching over 10 bases. There are 19 residues in the CDR3. CDR1 and CDR2 from the germline V gene are MDHEN and SYDVKM. V shed 6 bases, J shed 9 bases, and the junction held 23 bases outside the gene matches. The CDR3 region has the DNA TGTGCCAGCAGCCACCAGGAGGTTAGCGGGAGGCGCGGACTAGGTGAGCAGTTCTTC. This translates into CASSHQEVSGRRGLGEQFF.

The table lists this clone with a count of one. The chain couples TRBV7-2 to TRBJ2-7, with D possibly TRBD1 on 6 matching bases. V was cut by 4 bases and J by 0 bases, with 10 bases left in between. The germline gives CDR1 SGHTA, CDR2 FQGNSA. CDR3 length: 14 residues. This CDR3 reads CASSYGGSSYEQYF. In nucleotides, the CDR3 is TGTGCCAGCAGCTATGGGGGCAGCTCCTACGAGCAGTACTTC.

The chain uses TRBV27 and TRBJ2-7; D is possibly TRBD1 (7 bases). This CDR3 has 21 amino acids. Per the germline V gene, CDR1 is MNHEY and CDR2 is SMNVEV (reference sequence). Trimming took 5 bases from V and 0 from J, leaving 32 bases between them. This chain's CDR3 is CASSLISPGQQTRTVSYEQYF. CDR3 in DNA: TGTGCCAGCAGTCTGATCTCCCCGGGACAGCAGACTAGAACCGTCTCCTACGAGCAGTACTTC.

This clone was found once. The chain employs TRBV5-6 and TRBJ2-4; weak D call: TRBD1 (5 bases). This CDR3 has 15 residues. Per the germline V gene, CDR1 is SGHDT and CDR2 is YYEEEE. The V end lost 0 bases, the J end lost 0 bases, and 7 bases lay between the germline ends. In DNA form, the CDR3 reads TGTGCCAGCAGCTTGGTAAGGGGAGCCAAAAACATTCAGTACTTC. Protein product: CASSLVRGAKNIQYF. The full variable domain, rest sourced from reference TRBV5-6 and TRBJ2-4, is DAGVTQSPTHLIKTRGQQVTLRCSPKSGHDTVSWYQQALGQGPQFIFQYYEEEERQRGNFPDRFSGHQFPNYSSELNVNALLLGDSALYLCASSLVRGAKNIQYFGAGTRLSVL.